This TCR beta chain came from a study of early T cells in non-severe SARS-CoV-2 infection. Across the study: RNA in bulk from unsorted whole blood was sequenced, and chains were unpaired.

Attachment of unique molecular identifiers to individual cDNA molecules was performed. TCRdb itself ran the 5' RACE reads through MiXCR, one entry per CDR3 protein. This sample yields some 64,000 distinct CDR3 sequences, of which more than 15% are seen a single time; over 8% belongs to the top ten. Looked up from germline, CDR1 is LNHDA and CDR2 is SQIVND (reference sequence). V dropped 6 bases and J dropped 6; count of bases not matched to a gene: 2. The CDR3 totals 11 residues. Study-level results: Matching against VDJdb likely underestimated virus-specific expansions, favoring anti-spike CD8.

As to this clonotype: Its antigen is unidentified.

The sequencing here drew on whole blood, taken at baseline. The receptor was isolated from an adult who was a healthcare worker with PCR-confirmed SARS-CoV-2 infection or an uninfected control (not recorded which). The chain carries TRBV19 and TRBJ2-7, with 7 bases fitting TRBD1. The CDR3 is CASRDRFEQYF. The DNA of the CDR3 is TGTGCCAGTAGGGACAGGTTCGAGCAGTACTTC.